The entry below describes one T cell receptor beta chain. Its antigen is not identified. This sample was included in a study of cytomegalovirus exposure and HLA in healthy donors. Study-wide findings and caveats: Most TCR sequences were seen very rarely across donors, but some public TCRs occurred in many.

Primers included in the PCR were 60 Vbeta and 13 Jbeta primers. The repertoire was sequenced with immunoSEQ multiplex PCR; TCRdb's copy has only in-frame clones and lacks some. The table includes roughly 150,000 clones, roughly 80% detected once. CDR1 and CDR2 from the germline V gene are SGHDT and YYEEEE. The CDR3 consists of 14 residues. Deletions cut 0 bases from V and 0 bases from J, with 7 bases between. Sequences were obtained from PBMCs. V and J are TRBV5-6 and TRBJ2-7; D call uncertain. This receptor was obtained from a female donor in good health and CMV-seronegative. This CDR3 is CASSLDWSSYEQYF. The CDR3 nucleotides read TGTGCCAGCAGCTTGGACTGGAGCTCCTACGAGCAGTACTTC.